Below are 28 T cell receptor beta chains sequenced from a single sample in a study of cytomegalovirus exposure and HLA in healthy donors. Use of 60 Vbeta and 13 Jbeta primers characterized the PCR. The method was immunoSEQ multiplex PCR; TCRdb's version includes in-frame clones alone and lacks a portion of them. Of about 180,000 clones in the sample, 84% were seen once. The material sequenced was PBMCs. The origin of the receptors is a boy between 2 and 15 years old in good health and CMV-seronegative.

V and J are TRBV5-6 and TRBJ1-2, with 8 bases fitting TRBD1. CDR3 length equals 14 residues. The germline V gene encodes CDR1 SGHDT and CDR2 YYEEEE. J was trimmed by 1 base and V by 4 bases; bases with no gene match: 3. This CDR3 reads CASSLGQGNYGYTF. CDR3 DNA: TGTGCCAGCAGCCTTGGACAGGGTAACTATGGCTACACCTTC.

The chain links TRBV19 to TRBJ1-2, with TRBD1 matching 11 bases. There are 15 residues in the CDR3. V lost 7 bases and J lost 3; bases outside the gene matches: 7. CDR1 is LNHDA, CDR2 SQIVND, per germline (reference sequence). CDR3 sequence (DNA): TGTGCCAGTACCTGGACAGGGGGCGCCGACTATGGCTACACCTTC. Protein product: CASTWTGGADYGYTF. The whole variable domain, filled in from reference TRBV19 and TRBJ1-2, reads DGGITQSPKYLFRKEGQNVTLSCEQNLNHDAMYWYRQDPGQGLRLIYYSQIVNDFQKGDIAEGYSVSREKKESFPLTVTSAQKNPTAFYLCASTWTGGADYGYTFGSGTRLTVV.

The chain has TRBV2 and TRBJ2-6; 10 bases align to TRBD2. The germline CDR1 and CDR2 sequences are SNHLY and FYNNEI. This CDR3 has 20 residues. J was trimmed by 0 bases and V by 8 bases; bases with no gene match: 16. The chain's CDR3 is CASVTEAGGPYSSGANVLTF. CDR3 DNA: TGTGCCAGCGTAACAGAAGCGGGAGGGCCTTATAGCTCTGGGGCCAACGTCCTGACTTTC.

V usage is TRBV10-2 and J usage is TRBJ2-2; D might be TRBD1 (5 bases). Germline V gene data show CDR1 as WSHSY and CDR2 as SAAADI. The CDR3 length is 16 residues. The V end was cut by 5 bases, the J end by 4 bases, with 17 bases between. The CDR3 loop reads CASSIVLPRGTGELFF. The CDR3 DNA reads TGCGCCAGCAGTATTGTACTCCCAAGGGGCACCGGGGAGCTGTTTTTT.

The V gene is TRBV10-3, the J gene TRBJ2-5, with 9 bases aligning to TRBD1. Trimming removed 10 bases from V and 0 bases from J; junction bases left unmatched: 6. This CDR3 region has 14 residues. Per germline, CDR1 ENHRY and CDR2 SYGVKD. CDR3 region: CATGQGLNQETQYF. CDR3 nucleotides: TGTGCCACCGGACAGGGGCTAAACCAAGAGACCCAGTACTTC.

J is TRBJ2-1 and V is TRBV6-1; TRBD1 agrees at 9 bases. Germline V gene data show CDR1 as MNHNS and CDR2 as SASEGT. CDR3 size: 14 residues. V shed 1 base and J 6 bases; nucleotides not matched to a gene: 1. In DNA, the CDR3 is TGTGCCAGCAGTGAAGTGACAGGGGGCAATGAGCAGTTCTTC. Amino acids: CASSEVTGGNEQFF.

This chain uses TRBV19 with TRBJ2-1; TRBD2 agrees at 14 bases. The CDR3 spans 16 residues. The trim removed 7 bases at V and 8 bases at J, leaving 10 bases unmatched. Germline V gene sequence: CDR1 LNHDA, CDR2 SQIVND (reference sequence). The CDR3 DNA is TGTGCCAGTAAAACTACGGGACTAGCGGGAGTCGATGAGCAGTTCTTC. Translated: CASKTTGLAGVDEQFF.

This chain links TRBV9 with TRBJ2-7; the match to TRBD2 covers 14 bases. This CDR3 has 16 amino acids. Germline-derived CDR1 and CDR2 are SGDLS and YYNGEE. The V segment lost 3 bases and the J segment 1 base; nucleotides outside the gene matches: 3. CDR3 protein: CASSGGTSGRSYEQYF. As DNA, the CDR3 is TGTGCCAGCAGCGGAGGGACTAGCGGGAGATCCTACGAGCAGTACTTC.

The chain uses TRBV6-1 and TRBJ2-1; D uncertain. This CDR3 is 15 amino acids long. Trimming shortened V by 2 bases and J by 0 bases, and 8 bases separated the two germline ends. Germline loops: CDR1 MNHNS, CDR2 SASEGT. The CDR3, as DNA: TGTGCCAGCAGTGAATTTTCTTACTCCTACAATGAGCAGTTCTTC. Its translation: CASSEFSYSYNEQFF.

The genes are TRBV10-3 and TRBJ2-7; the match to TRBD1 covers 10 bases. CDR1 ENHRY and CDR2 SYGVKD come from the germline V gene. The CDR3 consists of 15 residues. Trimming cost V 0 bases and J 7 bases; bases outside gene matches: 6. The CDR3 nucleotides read TGTGCCATCAGTGAGTCTGGGACAGGGGCCGGGGAGCAGTACTTC. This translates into CAISESGTGAGEQYF.

This CDR3 is CASGMDRPYEQYF. DNA for the CDR3: TGTGCCAGCGGTATGGACAGACCCTACGAGCAGTACTTC. The chain combines TRBV7-3 with TRBJ2-7; D is perhaps TRBD1 (6 bases). The CDR3 is made up of 13 amino acids. CDR1 and CDR2 from the germline V gene are SGHTA and FQGTGA. Trimming removed 8 bases at V and 2 bases at J, with 13 bases between.

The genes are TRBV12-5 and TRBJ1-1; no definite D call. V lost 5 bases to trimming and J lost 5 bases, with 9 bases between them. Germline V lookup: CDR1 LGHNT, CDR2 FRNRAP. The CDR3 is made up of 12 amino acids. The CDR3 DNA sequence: TGTGCTAGTGGTCTGGGTCTGACTGAAGCTTTCTTT. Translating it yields CASGLGLTEAFF.

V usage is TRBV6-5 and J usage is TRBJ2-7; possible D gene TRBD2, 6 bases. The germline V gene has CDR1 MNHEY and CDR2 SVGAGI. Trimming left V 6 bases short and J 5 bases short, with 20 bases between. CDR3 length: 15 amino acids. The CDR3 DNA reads TGTGCCAGCAGACCCTGGCAGGGAGCGGGCCACGAGCAGTACTTC. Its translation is CASRPWQGAGHEQYF.

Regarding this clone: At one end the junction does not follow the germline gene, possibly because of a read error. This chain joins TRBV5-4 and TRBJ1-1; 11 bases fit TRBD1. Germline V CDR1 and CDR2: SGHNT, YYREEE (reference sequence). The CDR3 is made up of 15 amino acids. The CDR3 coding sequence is TGTGCCAGCAGTTTGGACAGGGGGCAGGTCACTGAAGCTTTCTTT. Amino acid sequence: CASSLDRGQVTEAFF.

In DNA form, the CDR3 reads TGTGCCAGCCTCCCCGAAGGCGGGAGTGGGGATACGCAGTATTTT. It is translated as CASLPEGGSGDTQYF. The chain couples TRBV7-9 to TRBJ2-3, with 7 bases matching TRBD2. The CDR3 sequence is 15 residues long. Losses at the gene ends were 8 bases for V and 6 bases for J; bases not matched to a gene: 14. Germline V gene lookup returns CDR1 SEHNR and CDR2 FQNEAQ (reference sequence).

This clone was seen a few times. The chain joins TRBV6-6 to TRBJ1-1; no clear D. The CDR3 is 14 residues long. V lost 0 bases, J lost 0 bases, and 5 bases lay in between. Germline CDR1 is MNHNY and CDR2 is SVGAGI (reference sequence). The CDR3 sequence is CASSYSAVNTEAFF. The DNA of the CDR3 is TGTGCCAGCAGTTACTCGGCGGTGAACACTGAAGCTTTCTTT.

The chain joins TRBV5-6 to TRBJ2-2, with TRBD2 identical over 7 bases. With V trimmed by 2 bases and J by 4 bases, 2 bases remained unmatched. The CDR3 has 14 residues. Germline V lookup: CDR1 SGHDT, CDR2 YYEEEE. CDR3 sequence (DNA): TGTGCCAGCAGCTTCCTAGCGGTCACCGGGGAGCTGTTTTTT. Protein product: CASSFLAVTGELFF.

DNA of the CDR3: TGTGCCAGCACCTTGGGGGGTCTGAGCACAGATACGCAGTATTTT. This gives the protein CASTLGGLSTDTQYF. The chain has TRBV2 and TRBJ2-3; perhaps TRBD2 as D (6 bases). This CDR3 is 15 amino acids long. V lost 7 bases, J lost 0 bases, and 14 bases lay in between. The germline V gene encodes CDR1 SNHLY and CDR2 FYNNEI.

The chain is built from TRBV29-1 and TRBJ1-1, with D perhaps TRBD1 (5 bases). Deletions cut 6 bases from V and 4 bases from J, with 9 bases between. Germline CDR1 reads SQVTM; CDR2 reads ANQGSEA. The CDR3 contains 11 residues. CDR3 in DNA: TGCAGCGTCGTGCAGGGCACTGAAGCTTTCTTT. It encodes CSVVQGTEAFF.

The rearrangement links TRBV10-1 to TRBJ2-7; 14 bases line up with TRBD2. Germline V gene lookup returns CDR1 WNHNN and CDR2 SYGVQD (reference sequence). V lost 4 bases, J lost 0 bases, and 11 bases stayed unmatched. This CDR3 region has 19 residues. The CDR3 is CASSGGLAGGHLSSYEQYF. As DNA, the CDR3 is TGCGCCAGCAGTGGCGGACTAGCGGGAGGCCACCTAAGCTCCTACGAGCAGTACTTC.

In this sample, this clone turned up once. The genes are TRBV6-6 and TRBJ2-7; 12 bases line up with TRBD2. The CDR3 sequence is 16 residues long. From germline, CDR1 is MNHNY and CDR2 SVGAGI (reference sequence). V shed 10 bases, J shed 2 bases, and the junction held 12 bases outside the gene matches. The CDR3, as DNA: TGTGCCACCCGTTCGGGGCTAGCGGGAGGGCCCTACGAGCAGTACTTC. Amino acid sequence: CATRSGLAGGPYEQYF.

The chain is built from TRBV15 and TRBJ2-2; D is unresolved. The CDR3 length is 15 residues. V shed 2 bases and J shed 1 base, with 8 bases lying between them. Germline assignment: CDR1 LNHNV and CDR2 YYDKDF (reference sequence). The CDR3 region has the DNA TGTGCCACCAGCAGACCCACTAAGAACACCGGGGAGCTGTTTTTT. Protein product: CATSRPTKNTGELFF. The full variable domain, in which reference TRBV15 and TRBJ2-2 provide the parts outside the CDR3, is DAMVIQNPRYQVTQFGKPVTLSCSQTLNHNVMYWYQQKSSQAPKLLFHYYDKDFNNEADTPDNFQSRRPNTSFCFLDIRSPGLGDTAMYLCATSRPTKNTGELFFGEGSRLTVL.

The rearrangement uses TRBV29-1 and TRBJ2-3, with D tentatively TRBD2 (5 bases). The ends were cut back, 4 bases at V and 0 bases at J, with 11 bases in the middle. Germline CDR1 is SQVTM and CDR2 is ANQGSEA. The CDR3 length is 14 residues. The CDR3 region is CSVVGRTSTDTQYF. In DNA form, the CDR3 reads TGCAGCGTTGTAGGGCGGACTAGCACAGATACGCAGTATTTT.

The CDR3 sequence: CSARYSTEAFF. The DNA for the CDR3 is TGCAGTGCTAGATACAGCACTGAAGCTTTCTTT. This chain connects TRBV20-1 to TRBJ1-1; D is uncertain. Trimming took 2 bases from V and 4 from J, leaving 5 bases between them. The CDR3 consists of 11 residues. The germline V gene encodes CDR1 DFQATT and CDR2 SNEGSKA (reference sequence).

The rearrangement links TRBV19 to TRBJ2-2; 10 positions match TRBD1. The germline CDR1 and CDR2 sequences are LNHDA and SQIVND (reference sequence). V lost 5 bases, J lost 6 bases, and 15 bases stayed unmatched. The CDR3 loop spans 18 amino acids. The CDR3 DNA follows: TGTGCCAGTAGTTGGTGGAGACGACAGGGGGCCAGGGCCGGGGAGCTGTTTTTT. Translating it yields CASSWWRRQGARAGELFF.

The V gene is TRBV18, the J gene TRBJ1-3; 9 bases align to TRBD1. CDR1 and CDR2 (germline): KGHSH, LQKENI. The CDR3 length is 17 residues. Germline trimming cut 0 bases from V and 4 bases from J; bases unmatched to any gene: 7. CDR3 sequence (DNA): TGTGCCAGCTCACCACCGACACAGGGGGCAAGGGGAAACACCATATATTTT. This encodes CASSPPTQGARGNTIYF. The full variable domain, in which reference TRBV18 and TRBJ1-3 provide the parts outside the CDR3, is NAGVMQNPRHLVRRRGQEARLRCSPMKGHSHVYWYRQLPEEGLKFMVYLQKENIIDESGMPKERFSAEFPKEGPSILRIQQVVRGDSAAYFCASSPPTQGARGNTIYFGEGSWLTVV.

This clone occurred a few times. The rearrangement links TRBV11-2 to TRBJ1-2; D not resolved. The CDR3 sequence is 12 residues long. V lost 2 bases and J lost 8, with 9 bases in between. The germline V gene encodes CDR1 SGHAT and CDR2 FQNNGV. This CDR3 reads CASSLTRLGYTF. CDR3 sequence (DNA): TGTGCCAGCAGCTTAACCAGGTTGGGCTACACCTTC.

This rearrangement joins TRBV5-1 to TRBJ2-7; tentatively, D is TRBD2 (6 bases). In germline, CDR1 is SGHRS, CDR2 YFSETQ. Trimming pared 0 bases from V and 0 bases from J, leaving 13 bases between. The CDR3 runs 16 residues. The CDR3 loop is CASSLEEGLSSYEQYF. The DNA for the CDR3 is TGCGCCAGCAGCTTGGAGGAGGGACTTAGCTCCTACGAGCAGTACTTC.